Below, 9 T cell receptor beta chains from the same sample are listed, as sequenced in a study of cytomegalovirus exposure and HLA in healthy donors. With 60 Vbeta and 13 Jbeta primers, the PCR was carried out. The assay was immunoSEQ multiplex PCR, and TCRdb's table has in-frame clones only and misses some. The top ten hold about a fifth of the sample, which has around 72,000 clones, 60% to 75% seen once. The material sequenced was PBMCs. The source is a man in his forties or fifties in good health and CMV-seropositive.

The CDR3 spells CASSPWQGARTQPQHF. CDR3 DNA: TGTGCCAGCAGTCCCTGGCAGGGGGCGCGTACTCAGCCCCAGCATTTT. The genes are TRBV27 and TRBJ1-5, with 8 bases aligning to TRBD1. V shed 5 bases and J 6 bases; nucleotides not matched to a gene: 12. Germline CDR1 and CDR2: MNHEY and SMNVEV (reference sequence). The CDR3 is 16 amino acids.

The V and J genes are TRBV4-1 and TRBJ2-3, with 9 nucleotides matching TRBD2. Looked up from germline, CDR1 is MGHRA and CDR2 is YSYEKL. J was trimmed by 2 bases and V by 0 bases; bases with no gene match: 6. This CDR3 is built from 17 residues. The CDR3 nucleotides read TGCGCCAGCAGCCAAGATCGGCTAGCGGGGCACACAGATACGCAGTATTTT. As protein: CASSQDRLAGHTDTQYF.

The chain is built from TRBV5-1 and TRBJ2-7; D gene uncertain. The CDR3 covers 14 residues. V gave up 0 bases and J gave up 1 base, with 8 bases separating them. The germline gives CDR1 SGHRS, CDR2 YFSETQ. CDR3 in DNA: TGCGCCAGCAGCTTGGTGTCAGAATCCTACGAGCAGTACTTC. This sequence encodes CASSLVSESYEQYF.

About this clone: This sample includes further DNA sequences coding for the same CDR3. The rearrangement joins TRBV6-1 to TRBJ1-5, with D perhaps matching TRBD1 (5 bases). The germline V gene encodes CDR1 MNHNS and CDR2 SASEGT. Trimming pared 1 base from V and 7 bases from J, leaving 11 bases between. The CDR3 is 14 amino acids. The CDR3 DNA follows: TGTGCCAGCAGTGAAGGACAGACGCGCCAGCCCCAGCATTTT. As protein: CASSEGQTRQPQHF.

V usage is TRBV19 and J usage is TRBJ1-5; 8 nucleotides match TRBD1. V dropped 7 bases and J dropped 6; count of bases not matched to a gene: 11. The CDR3 runs to 15 residues. The germline CDR1 and CDR2 sequences are LNHDA and SQIVND (reference sequence). CDR3 DNA sequence: TGTGCCAGTAACCCTTATGCAGGGGGCTTTCAGCCCCAGCATTTT. Amino acid sequence: CASNPYAGGFQPQHF.

The DNA of the CDR3 is TGTGCCAGCAGTTATACAGGGACCACAAACCAGCCCCAGCATTTT. Translating it yields CASSYTGTTNQPQHF. The V gene is TRBV7-2, the J gene TRBJ1-5; weak D call: TRBD1 (6 bases). Per germline, CDR1 SGHTA and CDR2 FQGNSA. This CDR3 has 15 amino acids. The germline V and J ends were trimmed by 6 bases and 7 bases, with 19 bases remaining between them. Full variable domain (outside the CDR3, taken from reference TRBV7-2 and TRBJ1-5): GAGVSQSPSNKVTEKGKDVELRCDPISGHTALYWYRQSLGQGLEFLIYFQGNSAPDKSGLPSDRFSAERTGGSVSTLTIQRTQQEDSAVYLCASSYTGTTNQPQHFGDGTRLSIL.

The chain uses TRBV11-1 and TRBJ2-7; TRBD1 matches 7 bases. The CDR3 runs 14 residues. Germline loops: CDR1 SGHAT, CDR2 FQDESV (reference sequence). The V segment lost 6 bases and the J segment 4 bases; nucleotides outside the gene matches: 9. The CDR3 region is CASSGRDSRYEQYF. DNA for the CDR3: TGTGCCAGCAGTGGTCGGGACAGCAGATACGAGCAGTACTTC.

This clone was detected only a few times. The chain is built from TRBV6-5 and TRBJ1-5, with 8 bases identical to TRBD1. The CDR3 extends over 16 amino acids. The germline gives CDR1 MNHEY, CDR2 SVGAGI. The trim removed 4 bases at V and 2 bases at J, leaving 7 bases unmatched. The CDR3 DNA sequence: TGTGCCAGCAGTTCACGCCAGGGGGCTGGCAATCAGCCCCAGCATTTT. Encoded protein: CASSSRQGAGNQPQHF.

The rearrangement links TRBV7-9 to TRBJ1-1; the match to TRBD1 covers 7 bases. V was pared by 3 bases and J by 5 bases, with 9 bases of the junction left unmatched. The CDR3 is 15 amino acids. The V gene's germline CDR1 is SEHNR and CDR2 FQNEAQ (reference sequence). In DNA form, the CDR3 reads TGTGCCAGCAGCTTCGACGGAGGGGGCGAAACTGAAGCTTTCTTT. Its protein product is CASSFDGGGETEAFF.